These 24 T cell receptor beta chains originate from one sample sequenced in a study of blood T cell repertoires in COVID-19. Assay: immunoSEQ multiplex PCR; the TCRdb copy retains only in-frame clones and omits some. The sample lists a few hundred thousand clones, around 83% occurring once. Sequencing was done on a sample of peripheral blood. The receptor source for this set is a woman aged 40 to 50 who had recovered from COVID-19.

This clone was found once. The rearrangement uses TRBV27 and TRBJ2-7; D might be TRBD1 (5 bases). V gave up 3 bases and J gave up 3 bases, with 12 bases separating them. The CDR3 is made up of 14 amino acids. Germline CDR1 and CDR2: MNHEY and SMNVEV (reference sequence). The CDR3 DNA is TGTGCCAGCAGTTTTAAGGGGATCGGCTACGAGCAGTACTTC. Translated, it gives CASSFKGIGYEQYF.

This chain connects TRBV19 to TRBJ1-5; 7 positions agree with TRBD1. J lost 0 bases, V lost 6 bases, and 5 bases had no gene match. This CDR3 is 15 amino acids long. Looked up from germline, CDR1 is LNHDA and CDR2 is SQIVND (reference sequence). The CDR3 reads CASRPQGPSNQPQHF. Here the CDR3 DNA reads TGTGCCAGTAGGCCACAGGGGCCTAGCAATCAGCCCCAGCATTTT.

V gene TRBV27 combines with J gene TRBJ2-1; the match to TRBD1 covers 9 bases. The V segment lost 6 bases and the J segment 4 bases; nucleotides outside the gene matches: 7. The CDR3 sequence is 15 residues long. The germline V gene has CDR1 MNHEY and CDR2 SMNVEV (reference sequence). The CDR3 region has the DNA TGTGCCAGCAGCCACCGGGACAGGGTTTACAATGAGCAGTTCTTC. This codes for CASSHRDRVYNEQFF.

The genes are TRBV9 and TRBJ1-2; D ambiguous. Per the germline V gene, CDR1 is SGDLS and CDR2 is YYNGEE. V was cut by 2 bases and J by 6 bases, with 14 bases left in between. The length of the CDR3 is 14 residues. The CDR3 nucleotides are TGTGCCAGCAGCGTTGGGAGTACCGACGATGGCTACACCTTC. This encodes CASSVGSTDDGYTF. The variable domain in full, with the rest retrieved from reference TRBV9 and TRBJ1-2, is DSGVTQTPKHLITATGQRVTLRCSPRSGDLSVYWYQQSLDQGLQFLIQYYNGEERAKGNILERFSAQQFPDLHSELNLSSLELGDSALYFCASSVGSTDDGYTFGSGTRLTVV.

This chain joins TRBV3-1 (or the pseudogene TRBV3-2) and TRBJ2-5; D gene unclear. Germline CDR1 is LGHDT and CDR2 is YNNKEL (reference sequence). The CDR3 spans 13 residues. V was cut by 0 bases and J by 5 bases, with 7 bases left in between. CDR3 nucleotide sequence: TGTGCCAGCAGCCAAGATTTAGAGGAGACCCAGTACTTC. Encoded protein: CASSQDLEETQYF.

The genes are TRBV28 and TRBJ1-1, with 11 bases fitting TRBD1. The CDR3 consists of 16 residues. The germline V gene encodes CDR1 MDHEN and CDR2 SYDVKM. The V segment lost 8 bases and the J segment 5 bases; nucleotides outside the gene matches: 13. CDR3 sequence reads: CASGDGTGGLYTEAFF. CDR3 sequence (DNA): TGTGCCAGCGGAGATGGGACAGGGGGTTTGTATACTGAAGCTTTCTTT.

This sequence joins TRBV18 and TRBJ1-1; TRBD1 aligns across 9 bases. The germline V gene has CDR1 KGHSH and CDR2 LQKENI. CDR3 size: 13 residues. V shed 5 bases and J 4 bases; nucleotides not matched to a gene: 2. As DNA, the CDR3 is TGTGCCAGCTCAAACAGGGGGCTCACTGAAGCTTTCTTT. This gives the protein CASSNRGLTEAFF.

The chain recombines TRBV7-3 with TRBJ1-3; D is uncertain. The CDR3 is 16 amino acids. V was cut by 1 base and J by 0 bases, with 10 bases left in between. Per the germline V gene, CDR1 is SGHTA and CDR2 is FQGTGA. For the CDR3, the DNA is TGTGCCAGCAGCTTAAGACGGGGAAGCTCTGGAAACACCATATATTTT. Translated: CASSLRRGSSGNTIYF.

This clone was counted once. The gene calls are TRBV7-9 and TRBJ2-7; D perhaps matches TRBD2 (6 bases). Trimming removed 1 base at V and 2 bases at J, with 12 bases between. This CDR3 is 15 amino acids long. CDR1 and CDR2 from the germline V gene are SEHNR and FQNEAQ (reference sequence). CDR3 loop: CASSLDQGLAYEQYF. DNA for the CDR3: TGTGCCAGCAGCTTAGATCAGGGACTGGCCTACGAGCAGTACTTC.

The chain uses TRBV3-1 (or the pseudogene TRBV3-2) and TRBJ2-5, with D possibly TRBD2 on 5 matching bases. The V and J ends lost 2 bases and 5 bases respectively, with 9 bases between them. The V gene's germline CDR1 is LGHDT and CDR2 YNNKEL (reference sequence). The CDR3 consists of 13 residues. The CDR3 region is CASSQRGFETQYF. Written as DNA, the CDR3 is TGTGCCAGCAGCCAACGGGGTTTTGAGACCCAGTACTTC.

J is TRBJ1-1 and V is TRBV7-9; a possible D gene is TRBD1 (6 bases). The CDR3 totals 13 residues. The ends were cut back, 5 bases at V and 5 bases at J, with 12 bases in the middle. Per the germline V gene, CDR1 is SEHNR and CDR2 is FQNEAQ (reference sequence). CDR3 DNA sequence: TGTGCCAGCAGCAGCTTGGGGGCAACTGAAGCTTTCTTT. As protein: CASSSLGATEAFF. The variable domain in full, with the rest retrieved from reference TRBV7-9 and TRBJ1-1, is DTGVSQNPRHKITKRGQNVTFRCDPISEHNRLYWYRQTLGQGPEFLTYFQNEAQLEKSRLLSDRFSAERPKGSFSTLEIQRTEQGDSAMYLCASSSLGATEAFFGQGTRLTVV.

The chain joins TRBV7-2 to TRBJ1-2, with D uncertain. Germline V gene sequence: CDR1 SGHTA, CDR2 FQGNSA. Trimming stripped 1 base from V and 7 bases from J, with 10 bases between. The length of the CDR3 is 13 residues. CDR3 nucleotides: TGTGCCAGCAGCTTAGACCGAGGGAGTGGCTACACCTTC. It is translated as CASSLDRGSGYTF. The variable domain in full, completed from reference TRBV7-2 and TRBJ1-2, reads GAGVSQSPSNKVTEKGKDVELRCDPISGHTALYWYRQSLGQGLEFLIYFQGNSAPDKSGLPSDRFSAERTGGSVSTLTIQRTQQEDSAVYLCASSLDRGSGYTFGSGTRLTVV.

V usage is TRBV7-2 and J usage is TRBJ2-3; D may be TRBD2 (7 bases). The CDR3 length is 16 residues. V was trimmed by 1 base and J by 3 bases, leaving 14 bases between them. From germline, CDR1 is SGHTA and CDR2 FQGNSA. This chain's CDR3 is CASSLVRGLPTDTQYF. Written as DNA, the CDR3 is TGTGCCAGCAGCTTAGTGCGGGGGCTTCCTACAGATACGCAGTATTTT.

This chain joins TRBV29-1 and TRBJ1-1, with D hard to call. The CDR3 covers 15 residues. V dropped 2 bases and J dropped 1 base, with 14 bases sitting between them. The germline V gene encodes CDR1 SQVTM and CDR2 ANQGSEA. This chain's CDR3 is CSVESRRGANTEAFF. CDR3 in DNA: TGCAGCGTTGAATCGCGGCGGGGAGCGAACACTGAAGCTTTCTTT.

The CDR3 coding sequence is TGTGCCAGCAGTCCCGACTATCGTGGTAACTATGGCTACACCTTC. The encoded protein is CASSPDYRGNYGYTF. This chain uses TRBV6-5 with TRBJ1-2; D uncertain. The CDR3 has 15 amino acids. Germline CDR1 is MNHEY and CDR2 is SVGAGI. Trimming left V 5 bases short and J 1 base short, with 14 bases between.

The rearrangement joins TRBV5-6 to TRBJ2-7; the match to TRBD2 covers 11 bases. The CDR3 runs to 15 residues. Germline V lookup: CDR1 SGHDT, CDR2 YYEEEE. The ends lost 6 bases at V and 6 bases at J; junction bases unmatched: 11. CDR3 in DNA: TGTGCCAGCACTGATAGCGGGGGGGCCATCGGCGAGCAGTACTTC. This codes for CASTDSGGAIGEQYF.

The chain joins TRBV5-6 to TRBJ2-5; 8 bases are a match to TRBD2. CDR1 is SGHDT, CDR2 YYEEEE, per germline. The CDR3 extends over 15 amino acids. V was pared by 4 bases and J by 3 bases, with 8 bases of the junction left unmatched. The CDR3 region is CASSPVGGAEETQYF. In DNA form, the CDR3 reads TGTGCCAGCAGCCCCGTCGGGGGGGCCGAAGAGACCCAGTACTTC.

The CDR3 nucleotides read TGTGCCAGCAGCTTAGTCGGACAGGATAATTCACCCCTCCACTTT. Its translation: CASSLVGQDNSPLHF. This chain joins TRBV7-2 and TRBJ1-6; 7 bases map to TRBD1. J was trimmed by 5 bases and V by 1 base; bases with no gene match: 2. Germline CDR1 is SGHTA and CDR2 is FQGNSA. The CDR3 covers 15 residues.

The CDR3 spells CASSYERGTSTEAFF. Here the CDR3 DNA reads TGTGCCAGCAGTTACGAACGCGGGACCAGCACTGAAGCTTTCTTT. The chain carries TRBV6-5 and TRBJ1-1; TRBD1 might be the D (5 bases). V was shortened by 2 bases and J by 4 bases, with 14 bases between the two germline ends. CDR3 length: 15 residues. Germline CDR1 reads MNHEY; CDR2 reads SVGAGI.

This sequence joins TRBV11-3 and TRBJ1-6, with 8 bases lining up with TRBD1. CDR1 SGHNT and CDR2 YENEEA come from the germline V gene. J lost 7 bases, V lost 4 bases, and 6 bases had no gene match. CDR3 length: 15 amino acids. The CDR3 loop is CASSSWDRRNSPLHF. The CDR3 nucleotides read TGTGCCAGCAGCTCGTGGGACAGGCGGAATTCACCCCTCCACTTT.

This chain connects TRBV28 to TRBJ1-2, with 9 bases matching TRBD1. Trimming at V came to 4 bases and at J to 2 bases, leaving 8 bases not matched to a gene. The germline V gene has CDR1 MDHEN and CDR2 SYDVKM. The CDR3 loop spans 16 amino acids. The CDR3 DNA sequence: TGTGCCAGCAGTTCCGTTGGACAGGGGCTGAACTATGGCTACACCTTC. This sequence encodes CASSSVGQGLNYGYTF.

The chain recombines TRBV4-2 with TRBJ1-2; D not resolved. V was clipped by 0 bases and J by 0 bases, with 17 bases between them. The CDR3 spans 18 residues. In germline, CDR1 is LGHNA, CDR2 YNFKEQ. The chain's CDR3 is CASSQDSGRQAANYGYTF. The CDR3 DNA reads TGTGCCAGCAGCCAAGATAGCGGGAGGCAGGCGGCTAACTATGGCTACACCTTC.

The V and J genes are TRBV5-1 and TRBJ1-1, with D unclear. The CDR3 runs to 14 residues. CDR1 is SGHRS and CDR2 is YFSETQ in the germline V gene. V was pared by 0 bases and J by 1 base, with 7 bases between. The CDR3 reads CASSLEAGNTEAFF. Written as DNA, the CDR3 is TGCGCCAGCAGCTTGGAAGCGGGGAACACTGAAGCTTTCTTT.

The V and J genes are TRBV28 and TRBJ1-5; no clear D. From germline, CDR1 is MDHEN and CDR2 SYDVKM. V lost 2 bases, J lost 5 bases, and 4 bases lay in between. The CDR3 length is 12 residues. The CDR3 DNA is TGTGCCAGCAGTTTAGAGTATCAGCCCCAGCATTTT. Encoded protein: CASSLEYQPQHF. The entire variable domain, with the rest obtained from reference TRBV28 and TRBJ1-5, is as follows: DVKVTQSSRYLVKRTGEKVFLECVQDMDHENMFWYRQDPGLGLRLIYFSYDVKMKEKGDIPEGYSVSREKKERFSLILESASTNQTSMYLCASSLEYQPQHFGDGTRLSIL.